Detailed here is one T cell receptor (beta chain). This sample is drawn from a study of blood T cell repertoires in COVID-19. The protocol was immunoSEQ multiplex PCR, while the TCRdb copy is restricted to in-frame clones and leaves out a portion. The data contain under 350,000 clones, approximately 85% of them singletons. The junction had 8 bases not matched to a gene; V was cut back by 0 bases and J by 8 bases. CDR1 and CDR2 from the germline V gene are SGHRS and YFSETQ. This CDR3 is 16 amino acids long. The source is a human donor in a cohort sampled during active COVID-19. Material: peripheral blood. J is TRBJ2-2 and V is TRBV5-1; 9 nucleotides line up with TRBD1. CDR3 bases: TGCGCCAGCAGCTTGGGAGGACAGGGGATTACTGGGGAGCTGTTTTTT. Translating gives CASSLGGQGITGELFF.